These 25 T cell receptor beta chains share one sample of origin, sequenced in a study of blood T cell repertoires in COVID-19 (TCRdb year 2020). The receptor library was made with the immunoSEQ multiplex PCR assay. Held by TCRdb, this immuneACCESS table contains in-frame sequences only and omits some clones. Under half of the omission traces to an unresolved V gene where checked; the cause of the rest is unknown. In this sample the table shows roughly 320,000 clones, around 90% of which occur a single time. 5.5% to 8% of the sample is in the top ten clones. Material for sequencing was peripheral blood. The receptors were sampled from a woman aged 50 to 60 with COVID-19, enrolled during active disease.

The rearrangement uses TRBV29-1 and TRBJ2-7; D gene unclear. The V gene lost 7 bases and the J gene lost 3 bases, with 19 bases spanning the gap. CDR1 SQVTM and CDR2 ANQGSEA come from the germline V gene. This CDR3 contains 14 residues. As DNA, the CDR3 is TGCAGCGCCGGCGTTACCCGACAAGTCTACGAGCAGTACTTC. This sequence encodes CSAGVTRQVYEQYF.

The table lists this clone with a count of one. Here the CDR3 reads CATSDSPSGKLFF. In nucleotides, the CDR3 is TGTGCCACCAGTGATTCCCCTAGCGGAAAACTGTTTTTT. The V call is TRBV24-1, the J call TRBJ1-4; no firm D call. V was clipped by 2 bases and J by 10 bases, with 10 bases between them. Germline-derived CDR1 and CDR2 are KGHDR and SFDVKD. The CDR3 has 13 amino acids.

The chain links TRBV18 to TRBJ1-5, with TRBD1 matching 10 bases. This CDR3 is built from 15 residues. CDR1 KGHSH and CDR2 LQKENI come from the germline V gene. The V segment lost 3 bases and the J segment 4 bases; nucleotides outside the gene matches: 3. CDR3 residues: CASSPGQGVNQPQHF. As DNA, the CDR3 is TGTGCCAGCTCACCTGGACAGGGGGTAAATCAGCCCCAGCATTTT.

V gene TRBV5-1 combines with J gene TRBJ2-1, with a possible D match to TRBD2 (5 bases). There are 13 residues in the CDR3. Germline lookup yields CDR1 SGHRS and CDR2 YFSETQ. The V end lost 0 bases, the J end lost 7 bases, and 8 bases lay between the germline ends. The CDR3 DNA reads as TGCGCCAGCAGCTTGGACCTAGCAAATGAGCAGTTCTTC. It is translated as CASSLDLANEQFF.

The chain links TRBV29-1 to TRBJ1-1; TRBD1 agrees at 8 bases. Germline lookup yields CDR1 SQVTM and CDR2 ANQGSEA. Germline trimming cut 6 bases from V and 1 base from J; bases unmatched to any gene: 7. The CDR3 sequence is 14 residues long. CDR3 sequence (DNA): TGCAGCGTATTCGGACAGGGATCGAACACTGAAGCTTTCTTT. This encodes CSVFGQGSNTEAFF.

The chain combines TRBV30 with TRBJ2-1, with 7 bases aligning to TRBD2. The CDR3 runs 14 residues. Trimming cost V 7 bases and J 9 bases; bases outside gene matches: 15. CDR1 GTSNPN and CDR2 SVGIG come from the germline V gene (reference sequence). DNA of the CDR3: TGTGCCTCCAAGGGGACTACCTTCTCCGTTGAGCAGTTCTTC. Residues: CASKGTTFSVEQFF.

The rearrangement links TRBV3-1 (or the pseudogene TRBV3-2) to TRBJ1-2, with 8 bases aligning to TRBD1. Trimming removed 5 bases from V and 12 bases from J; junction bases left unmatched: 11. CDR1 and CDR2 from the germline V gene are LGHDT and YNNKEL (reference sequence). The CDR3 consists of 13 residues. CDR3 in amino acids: CASSKGTGVGDTF. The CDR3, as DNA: TGTGCCAGCAGCAAGGGGACAGGCGTCGGAGACACCTTC.

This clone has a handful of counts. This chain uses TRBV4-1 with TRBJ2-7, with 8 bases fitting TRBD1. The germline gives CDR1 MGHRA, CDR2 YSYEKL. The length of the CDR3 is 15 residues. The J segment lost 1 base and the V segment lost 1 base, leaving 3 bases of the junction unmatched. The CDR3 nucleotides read TGCGCCAGCAGCCAAGCAGGGGGCGCTTCCTACGAGCAGTACTTC. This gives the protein CASSQAGGASYEQYF.

In nucleotides, the CDR3 is TGCGCCAGCAGCCAAGATCCGACAGGGGGCTTTGTCGAGCAGTACTTC. Its translation: CASSQDPTGGFVEQYF. The chain carries TRBV4-1 and TRBJ2-7, with 10 positions matching TRBD1. The germline CDR1 and CDR2 sequences are MGHRA and YSYEKL. V shed 0 bases, J shed 6 bases, and the junction held 8 bases outside the gene matches. This CDR3 has 16 residues.

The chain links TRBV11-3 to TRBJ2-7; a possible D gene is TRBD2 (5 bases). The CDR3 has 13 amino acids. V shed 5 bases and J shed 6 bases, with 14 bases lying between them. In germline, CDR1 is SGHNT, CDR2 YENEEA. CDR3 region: CASSLGIVGEQYF. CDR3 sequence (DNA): TGTGCCAGCAGCCTCGGGATTGTGGGCGAGCAGTACTTC.

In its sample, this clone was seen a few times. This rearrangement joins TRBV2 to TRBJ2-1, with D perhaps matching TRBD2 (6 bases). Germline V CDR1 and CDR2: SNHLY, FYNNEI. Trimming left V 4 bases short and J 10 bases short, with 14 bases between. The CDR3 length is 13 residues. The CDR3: CASSASGLGEQFF. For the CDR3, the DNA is TGTGCCAGCAGTGCCAGCGGGCTCGGCGAGCAGTTCTTC.

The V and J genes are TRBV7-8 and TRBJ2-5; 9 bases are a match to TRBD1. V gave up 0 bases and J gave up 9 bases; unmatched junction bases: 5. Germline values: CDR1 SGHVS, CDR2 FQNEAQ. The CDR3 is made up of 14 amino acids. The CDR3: CASSLAGTGRSQYF. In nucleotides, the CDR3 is TGTGCCAGCAGCTTAGCAGGGACAGGGAGGTCCCAGTACTTC.

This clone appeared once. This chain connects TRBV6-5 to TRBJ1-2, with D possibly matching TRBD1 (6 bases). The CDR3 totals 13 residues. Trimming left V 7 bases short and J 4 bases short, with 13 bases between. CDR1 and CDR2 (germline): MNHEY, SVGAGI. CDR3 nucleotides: TGTGCCAGCACCAAGACAGGAGCCTATGGCTACACCTTC. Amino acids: CASTKTGAYGYTF.

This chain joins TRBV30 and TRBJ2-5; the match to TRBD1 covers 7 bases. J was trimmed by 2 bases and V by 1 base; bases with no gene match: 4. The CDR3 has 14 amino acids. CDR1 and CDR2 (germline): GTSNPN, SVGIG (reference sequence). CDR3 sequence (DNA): TGTGCCTGGAGTGACGGGACAGCTCAAGAGACCCAGTACTTC. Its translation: CAWSDGTAQETQYF.

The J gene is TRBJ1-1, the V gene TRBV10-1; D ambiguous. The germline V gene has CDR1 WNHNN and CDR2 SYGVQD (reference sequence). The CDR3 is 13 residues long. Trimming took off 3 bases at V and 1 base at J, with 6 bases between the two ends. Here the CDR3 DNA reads TGCGCCAGCAGTGATAGTAGGAACACTGAAGCTTTCTTT. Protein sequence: CASSDSRNTEAFF.

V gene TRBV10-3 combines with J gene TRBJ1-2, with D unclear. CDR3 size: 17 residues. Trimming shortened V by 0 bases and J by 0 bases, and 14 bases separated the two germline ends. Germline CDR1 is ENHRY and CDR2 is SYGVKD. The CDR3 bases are TGTGCCATCAGTGAGTCGCGACTCGGCAGAACTAACTATGGCTACACCTTC. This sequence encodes CAISESRLGRTNYGYTF.

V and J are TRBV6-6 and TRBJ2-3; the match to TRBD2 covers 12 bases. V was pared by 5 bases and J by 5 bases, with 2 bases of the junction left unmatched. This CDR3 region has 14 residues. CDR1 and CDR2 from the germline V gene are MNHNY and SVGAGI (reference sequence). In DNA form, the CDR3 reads TGTGCCAGCAGTGCTAGCGGGGGGGGAGATACGCAGTATTTT. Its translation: CASSASGGGDTQYF.

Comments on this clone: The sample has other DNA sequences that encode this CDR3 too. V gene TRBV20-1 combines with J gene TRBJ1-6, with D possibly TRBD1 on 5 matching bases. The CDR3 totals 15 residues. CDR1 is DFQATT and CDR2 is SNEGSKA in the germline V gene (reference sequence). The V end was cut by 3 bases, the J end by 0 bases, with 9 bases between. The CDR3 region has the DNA TGCAGTGCTAGTGAGGGGAGCTCCTATAATTCACCCCTCCACTTT. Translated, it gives CSASEGSSYNSPLHF.

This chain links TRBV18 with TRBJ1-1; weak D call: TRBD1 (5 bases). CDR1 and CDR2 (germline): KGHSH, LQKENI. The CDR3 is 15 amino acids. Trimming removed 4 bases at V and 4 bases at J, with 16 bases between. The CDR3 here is CASSRDSWGTTEAFF. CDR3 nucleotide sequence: TGTGCCAGCTCACGGGACTCCTGGGGAACCACTGAAGCTTTCTTT. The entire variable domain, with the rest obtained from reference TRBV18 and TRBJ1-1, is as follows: NAGVMQNPRHLVRRRGQEARLRCSPMKGHSHVYWYRQLPEEGLKFMVYLQKENIIDESGMPKERFSAEFPKEGPSILRIQQVVRGDSAAYFCASSRDSWGTTEAFFGQGTRLTVV.

The CDR3 region has the DNA TGTGCCAGCAGTGACTCGATATCGGGAGGGAAACTGTTTTTT. This translates into CASSDSISGGKLFF. The chain employs TRBV6-4 and TRBJ1-4; D gene unclear. The germline V gene encodes CDR1 MRHNA and CDR2 SNTAGT. Trimming left V 0 bases short and J 11 bases short, with 13 bases between. The length of the CDR3 is 14 residues.

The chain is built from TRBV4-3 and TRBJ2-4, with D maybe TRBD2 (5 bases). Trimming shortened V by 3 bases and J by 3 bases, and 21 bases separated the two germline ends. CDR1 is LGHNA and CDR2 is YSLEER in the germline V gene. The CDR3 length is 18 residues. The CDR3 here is CASSQDGGGLVGKNIQYF. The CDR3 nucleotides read TGCGCCAGCAGCCAGGACGGAGGCGGGCTTGTAGGCAAAAACATTCAGTACTTC.

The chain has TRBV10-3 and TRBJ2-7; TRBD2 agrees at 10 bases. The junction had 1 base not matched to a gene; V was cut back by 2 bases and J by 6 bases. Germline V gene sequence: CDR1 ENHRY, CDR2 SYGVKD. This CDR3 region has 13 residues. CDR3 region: CAISERTSGEQYF. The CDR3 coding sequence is TGTGCCATCAGTGAGAGGACTAGCGGCGAGCAGTACTTC.

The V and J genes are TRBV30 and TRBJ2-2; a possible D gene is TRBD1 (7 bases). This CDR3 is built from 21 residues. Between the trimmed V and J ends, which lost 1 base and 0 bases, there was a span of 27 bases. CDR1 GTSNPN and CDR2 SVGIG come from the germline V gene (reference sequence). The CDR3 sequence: CAWSEELWRDRQASNTGELFF. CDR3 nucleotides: TGTGCCTGGAGTGAAGAGTTATGGCGGGACAGACAAGCGTCGAACACCGGGGAGCTGTTTTTT.

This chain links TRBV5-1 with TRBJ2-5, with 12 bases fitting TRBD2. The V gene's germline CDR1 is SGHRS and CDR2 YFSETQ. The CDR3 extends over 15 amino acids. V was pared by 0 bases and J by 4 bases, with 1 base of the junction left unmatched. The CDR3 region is CASSLGTSGIETQYF. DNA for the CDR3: TGCGCCAGCAGCTTGGGGACTAGCGGGATAGAGACCCAGTACTTC.

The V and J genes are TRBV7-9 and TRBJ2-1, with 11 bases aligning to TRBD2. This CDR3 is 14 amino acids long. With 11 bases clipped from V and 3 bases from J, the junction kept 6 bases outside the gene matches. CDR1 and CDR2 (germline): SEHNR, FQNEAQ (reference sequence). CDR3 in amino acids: CAALAGGRYNEQFF. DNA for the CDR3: TGTGCCGCCCTAGCGGGAGGCCGCTACAATGAGCAGTTCTTC. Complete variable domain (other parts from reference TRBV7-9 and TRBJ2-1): DTGVSQNPRHKITKRGQNVTFRCDPISEHNRLYWYRQTLGQGPEFLTYFQNEAQLEKSRLLSDRFSAERPKGSFSTLEIQRTEQGDSAMYLCAALAGGRYNEQFFGPGTRLTVL.